This T cell receptor (beta chain) derives from a study of monozygotic twins with inflammatory bowel disease. For each CDR3 protein, TCRdb gives one entry from its re-call of the 5' RACE reads, without DNA. Its table records 200,000 to 250,000 distinct CDR3 sequences. From germline, CDR1 is MNHNS and CDR2 SASEGT. CDR3 length equals 12 residues. The chain joins TRBV6-1 to TRBJ1-2. The receptor comes from a human donor with ulcerative colitis or Crohn's disease, or a healthy co-twin of an affected twin (not recorded which). Sequencing was done on a sample of blood. The CDR3 here is CASSNKYYGYTF.